This TCR beta chain was captured in a study of CD8 T cells in Susac syndrome. TCR beta from blood CD8+ and CD4+ T cells was sequenced. Healthy donors matched for age and sex were used as controls. TEMRA cells were enriched by FACS, while CD8+ and CD4+ T cells were obtained through a negative isolation that was performed magnetically. CDR3 size: 17 residues. Germline V gene sequence: CDR1 SGDLS, CDR2 YYNGEE. V shed 1 base and J 0 bases; nucleotides not matched to a gene: 8. RNA amounts of 0.5 to 1 ug underwent reverse transcription with random hexamers. With immunoSEQ multiplex PCR, TCR beta CDR3 was amplified across 54 Vbeta and 13 Jbeta. TCRdb reprocessed the immunoSEQ multiplex PCR reads via MiXCR and lists one record per CDR3 protein. The sample contains around 160,000 distinct CDR3 sequences, around 95% of which appear only once.

The rearrangement links TRBV9 to TRBJ2-3, with 7 bases matching TRBD2. Input material: CD4+ T cells from PBMCs. The TCR was taken from a human donor in good health. The CDR3 DNA reads TGTGCCAGCAGCGTAAGGAGCGGGGATGTCAGCACAGATACGCAGTATTTT. Translating gives CASSVRSGDVSTDTQYF.